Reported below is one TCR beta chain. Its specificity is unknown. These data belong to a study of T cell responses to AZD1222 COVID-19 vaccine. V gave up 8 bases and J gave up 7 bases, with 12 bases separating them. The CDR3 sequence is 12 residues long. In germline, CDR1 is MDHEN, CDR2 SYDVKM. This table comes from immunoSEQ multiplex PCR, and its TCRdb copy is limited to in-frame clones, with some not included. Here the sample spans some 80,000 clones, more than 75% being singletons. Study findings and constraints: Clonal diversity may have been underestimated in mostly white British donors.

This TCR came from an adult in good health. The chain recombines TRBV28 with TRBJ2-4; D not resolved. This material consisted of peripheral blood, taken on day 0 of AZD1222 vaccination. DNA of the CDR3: TGTGCCAGCGTAGGCAGTCCTAACATTCAGTACTTC. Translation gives CASVGSPNIQYF.